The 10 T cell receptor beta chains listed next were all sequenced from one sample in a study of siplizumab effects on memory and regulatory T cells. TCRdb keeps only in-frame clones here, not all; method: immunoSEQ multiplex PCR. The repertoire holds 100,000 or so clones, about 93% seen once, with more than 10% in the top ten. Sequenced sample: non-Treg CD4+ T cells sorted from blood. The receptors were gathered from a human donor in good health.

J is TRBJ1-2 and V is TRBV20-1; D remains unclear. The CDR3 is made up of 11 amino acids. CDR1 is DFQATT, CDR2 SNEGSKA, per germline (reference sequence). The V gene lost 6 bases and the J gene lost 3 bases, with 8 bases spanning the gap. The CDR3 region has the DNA TGCAGTGCAATTGCGGACTATGGCTACACCTTC. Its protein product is CSAIADYGYTF.

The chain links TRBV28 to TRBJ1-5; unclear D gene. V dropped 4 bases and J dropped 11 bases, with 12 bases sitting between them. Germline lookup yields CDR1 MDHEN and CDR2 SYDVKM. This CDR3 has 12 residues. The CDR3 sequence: CASSSVTGSQHF. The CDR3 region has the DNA TGTGCCAGCAGTTCGGTGACCGGATCCCAGCATTTT.

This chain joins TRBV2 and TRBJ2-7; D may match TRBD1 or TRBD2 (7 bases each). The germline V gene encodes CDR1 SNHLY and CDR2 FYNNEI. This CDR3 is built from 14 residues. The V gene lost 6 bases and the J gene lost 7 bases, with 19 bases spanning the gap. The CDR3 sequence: CASRGGGAPREQYF. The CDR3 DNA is TGTGCCAGCAGGGGAGGGGGCGCTCCGCGGGAGCAGTACTTC.

CDR3 residues: CASSQPGLAGGPSSSKGGELFF. The DNA of the CDR3 is TGCGCCAGCAGCCAGCCGGGACTAGCGGGAGGGCCATCCTCTTCTAAAGGCGGGGAGCTGTTTTTT. The rearrangement links TRBV4-1 to TRBJ2-2; 16 nucleotides agree with TRBD2. Per the germline V gene, CDR1 is MGHRA and CDR2 is YSYEKL. The CDR3 runs 22 residues. V lost 3 bases to trimming and J lost 7 bases; unmatched junction nucleotides: 20.

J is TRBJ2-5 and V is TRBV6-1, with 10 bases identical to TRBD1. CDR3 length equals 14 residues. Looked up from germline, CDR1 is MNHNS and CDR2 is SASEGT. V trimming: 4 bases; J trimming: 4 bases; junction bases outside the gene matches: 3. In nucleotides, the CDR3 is TGTGCCAGCAGTGGGGACAGGGGTGGAGAGACCCAGTACTTC. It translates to CASSGDRGGETQYF.

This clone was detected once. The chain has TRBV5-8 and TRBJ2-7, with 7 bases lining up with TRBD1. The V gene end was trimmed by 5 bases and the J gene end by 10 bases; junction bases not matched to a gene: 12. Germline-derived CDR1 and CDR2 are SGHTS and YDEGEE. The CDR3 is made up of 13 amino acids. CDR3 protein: CASSSRRDSPQYF. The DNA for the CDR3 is TGTGCCAGCAGTTCGCGCCGGGACAGCCCACAGTACTTC.

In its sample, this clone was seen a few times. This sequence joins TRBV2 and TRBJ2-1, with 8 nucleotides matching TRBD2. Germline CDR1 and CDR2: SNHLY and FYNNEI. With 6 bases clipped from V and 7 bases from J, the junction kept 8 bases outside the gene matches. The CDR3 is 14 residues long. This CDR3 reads CASRERTSYNEQFF. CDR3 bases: TGTGCCAGCAGAGAACGGACTAGCTATAATGAGCAGTTCTTC.

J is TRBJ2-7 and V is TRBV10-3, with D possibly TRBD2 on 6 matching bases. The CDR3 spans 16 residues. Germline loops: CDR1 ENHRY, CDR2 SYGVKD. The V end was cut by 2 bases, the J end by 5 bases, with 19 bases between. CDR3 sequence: CAISEPDGRVGDEQYF. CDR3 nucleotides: TGTGCCATCAGTGAGCCTGACGGGAGAGTCGGCGACGAGCAGTACTTC.

The CDR3 sequence is CASTREVSDSPLHF. Here the CDR3 DNA reads TGTGCCAGCACCAGGGAGGTTTCGGATTCACCCCTCCACTTT. This chain links TRBV6-5 with TRBJ1-6; maybe TRBD1 (5 bases). Germline V gene sequence: CDR1 MNHEY, CDR2 SVGAGI. With 7 bases removed from V and 8 bases from J, the gap between germline ends came to 15 bases. CDR3 length: 14 residues.

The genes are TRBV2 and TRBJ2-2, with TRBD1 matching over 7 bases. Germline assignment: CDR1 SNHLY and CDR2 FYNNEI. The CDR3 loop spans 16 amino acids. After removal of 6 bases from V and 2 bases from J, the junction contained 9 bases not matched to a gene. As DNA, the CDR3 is TGTGCCAGCAGCCAGAGACAGGGATTAAACACCGGGGAGCTGTTTTTT. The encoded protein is CASSQRQGLNTGELFF.